The 23 T cell receptor beta chains given below trace back to one sample, sequenced in a study of response to subunit inactivated influenza vaccine (dated by TCRdb to the late 2010s). The library was made by RT-PCR. The listed sequencing device is Illumina HiSeq 2500. Using fastp at Q25 and MiXCR, TCRdb reprocessed the public reads and kept productive beta chains. Rows with a matching CDR3 protein are joined into one entry that keeps the most common DNA and genes. This sample holds about 170,000 distinct CDR3 sequences; more than 10% were observed only once. The ten largest clones capture approximately 30% of the sample. This sample was also put to use in a study of T cells expressing NK-cell markers. The second publication reports: TCR beta cDNA libraries were prepared using 5'RACE template switching, which introduced a universal primer site and unique molecular identifiers.

Sequencing used CD8+ T cells sorted from PBMCs, obtained 11 to 12 days after vaccination. The receptors shown here come from a man over 45 who received an inactivated influenza vaccine. Donor details come from another sample of the same person, matched by shared clones.

The V gene is TRBV6-5, the J gene TRBJ1-6; a weak D match, TRBD1 (6 bases). This CDR3 spans 16 amino acids. Looked up from germline, CDR1 is MNHEY and CDR2 is SVGAGI. V gave up 4 bases and J gave up 10 bases, with 20 bases separating them. The CDR3 region is CASSLRGRGIKSPLHF. The CDR3 DNA follows: TGTGCCAGCAGTTTACGGGGCAGGGGTATCAAATCACCCCTCCACTTT.

The chain is built from TRBV7-6 and TRBJ2-3; D gene ambiguous. V gave up 1 base and J gave up 0 bases, with 8 bases separating them. The CDR3 is 15 residues long. Germline V gene data show CDR1 as SGHVS and CDR2 as FNYEAQ. The CDR3 loop reads CASSLELTSTDTQYF. CDR3 DNA: TGTGCCAGCAGCTTAGAACTGACAAGCACAGATACGCAGTATTTT.

This clonotype showed up just a few times. The chain has TRBV9 and TRBJ1-1; D remains unclear. Trimming took off 0 bases at V and 0 bases at J, with 6 bases between the two ends. Per the germline V gene, CDR1 is SGDLS and CDR2 is YYNGEE. The CDR3 length is 14 residues. Here the CDR3 reads CASSVGQMNTEAFF. The DNA of the CDR3 is TGTGCCAGCAGCGTAGGGCAGATGAACACTGAAGCTTTCTTT.

This clonotype was seen ten or more times. V gene TRBV7-9 combines with J gene TRBJ2-7; 7 bases line up with TRBD1. V gave up 6 bases and J gave up 0 bases; unmatched junction bases: 8. CDR3 length: 15 residues. Germline-derived CDR1 and CDR2 are SEHNR and FQNEAQ (reference sequence). The CDR3 loop reads CASRSTGTDSYEQYF. CDR3 DNA sequence: TGTGCCAGCAGGTCCACCGGGACAGACTCCTACGAGCAGTACTTC. The full variable domain, rest sourced from reference TRBV7-9 and TRBJ2-7, is DTGVSQNPRHKITKRGQNVTFRCDPISEHNRLYWYRQTLGQGPEFLTYFQNEAQLEKSRLLSDRFSAERPKGSFSTLEIQRTEQGDSAMYLCASRSTGTDSYEQYFGPGTRLTVT.

This clonotype appeared a few times. The rearrangement joins TRBV5-1 to TRBJ2-3; 9 positions agree with TRBD2. Germline-derived CDR1 and CDR2 are SGHRS and YFSETQ. V trimming: 4 bases; J trimming: 4 bases; junction bases outside the gene matches: 10. This CDR3 comprises 16 residues. The CDR3 DNA sequence: TGCGCCAGCAGCGGAGAGGGGACTAGCCGAGCAGATACGCAGTATTTT. Protein product: CASSGEGTSRADTQYF.

This clonotype showed up just a few times. This sequence joins TRBV28 and TRBJ2-2; D is uncertain. This CDR3 comprises 14 residues. Germline V gives CDR1 MDHEN, CDR2 SYDVKM. Trimming left V 6 bases short and J 4 bases short, with 12 bases between. CDR3 sequence reads: CASRPRTGTGELFF. CDR3 in DNA: TGTGCCAGCAGACCCCGGACGGGCACCGGGGAGCTGTTTTTT. Full variable domain (remainder filled in from reference TRBV28 and TRBJ2-2): DVKVTQSSRYLVKRTGEKVFLECVQDMDHENMFWYRQDPGLGLRLIYFSYDVKMKEKGDIPEGYSVSREKKERFSLILESASTNQTSMYLCASRPRTGTGELFFGEGSRLTVL.

This clonotype appeared many times. This chain connects TRBV5-1 to TRBJ2-7; 7 bases are shared with TRBD2. CDR3 length: 15 residues. Germline CDR1 SGHRS, CDR2 YFSETQ. The V and J ends lost 0 bases and 3 bases, in that order; junction bases with no gene match: 6. The CDR3 protein is CASSLAFQRGYEQYF. The CDR3 DNA follows: TGCGCCAGCAGCTTGGCGTTCCAGCGGGGCTACGAGCAGTACTTC.

The rearrangement links TRBV12-3 or TRBV12-4 to TRBJ2-1, with 11 positions matching TRBD2. V trimming: 6 bases; J trimming: 7 bases; junction bases outside the gene matches: 8. The CDR3 is 15 amino acids. CDR3 sequence: CASRPTSGRRNEQFF. For the CDR3, the DNA is TGTGCCAGCAGGCCCACTAGCGGGAGAAGGAATGAGCAGTTCTTC.

This clonotype was found a few times. The CDR3 reads CSATQGYEQYF. Here the CDR3 DNA reads TGCAGTGCTACTCAGGGCTACGAGCAGTACTTC. The genes are TRBV20-1 and TRBJ2-7, with TRBD1 as a possible D gene (5 bases). The CDR3 is made up of 11 amino acids. V lost 4 bases to trimming and J lost 3 bases, with 7 bases between them. CDR1 and CDR2 from the germline V gene are DFQATT and SNEGSKA (reference sequence).

This clonotype has more than one count but fewer than ten. The chain employs TRBV29-1 and TRBJ2-7; 7 bases agree with TRBD2. With 6 bases clipped from V and 3 bases from J, the junction kept 14 bases outside the gene matches. CDR1 is SQVTM and CDR2 is ANQGSEA in the germline V gene. The CDR3 has 15 amino acids. The CDR3 is CSVRLTLASGYEQYF. The CDR3 DNA reads as TGCAGCGTCCGATTAACACTAGCGTCTGGCTACGAGCAGTACTTC.

This clonotype appeared a few times. The chain employs TRBV7-3 and TRBJ2-5; no definite D call. Germline V gene sequence: CDR1 SGHTA, CDR2 FQGTGA. This CDR3 spans 14 amino acids. V lost 2 bases and J 2 bases, leaving 9 bases between the germline ends. DNA of the CDR3: TGTGCCAGCAGCTTATTTCCAGGACAAGAGACCCAGTACTTC. Protein sequence: CASSLFPGQETQYF. The full variable domain, in which reference TRBV7-3 and TRBJ2-5 provide the parts outside the CDR3, is GAGVSQTPSNKVTEKGKYVELRCDPISGHTALYWYRQSLGQGPEFLIYFQGTGAADDSGLPNDRFFAVRPEGSVSTLKIQRTERGDSAVYLCASSLFPGQETQYFGPGTRLLVL.

At least ten counts were recorded for this clonotype. This chain connects TRBV12-3 or TRBV12-4 to TRBJ2-1, with 7 bases that match TRBD2. This CDR3 contains 10 residues. Unmatched junction bases numbered 5, after V lost 8 bases and J lost 13 bases. The DNA for the CDR3 is TGTGCCAGCGGGACGGGACTACAGTTCTTC. It specifies CASGTGLQFF.

V is TRBV11-2 and J is TRBJ2-2; possibly TRBD2 for D (7 bases). This CDR3 is built from 17 residues. Germline CDR1 reads SGHAT; CDR2 reads FQNNGV. Trimming removed 0 bases at V and 1 base at J, with 12 bases between. The CDR3 is CASSLDREDRNTGELFF. The CDR3 coding sequence is TGTGCCAGCAGCTTAGATCGGGAGGACAGGAACACCGGGGAGCTGTTTTTT.

This clonotype was seen at least ten times. The chain is built from TRBV6-2 or TRBV6-3 and TRBJ1-2; tentatively, D is TRBD1 (5 bases). The V end lost 2 bases, the J end lost 5 bases, and 24 bases lay between the germline ends. CDR3 length: 18 residues. Germline loops: CDR1 MNHEY, CDR2 SVGEGT. The CDR3 here is CASSYRDPGATYPYGYTF. The CDR3 DNA follows: TGTGCCAGCAGTTACAGGGACCCAGGCGCCACCTATCCTTATGGCTACACCTTC.

This clonotype was detected ten times or more. J is TRBJ2-1 and V is TRBV5-1; no reliable D call. The CDR3 covers 12 residues. Looked up from germline, CDR1 is SGHRS and CDR2 is YFSETQ. The V and J ends lost 2 bases and 6 bases respectively, with 6 bases between them. The CDR3, as DNA: TGCGCCAGCAGCTTACATCCCAATGAGCAGTTCTTC. Translation: CASSLHPNEQFF. Using reference TRBV5-1 and TRBJ2-1 for the parts outside the CDR3, the full variable domain is KAGVTQTPRYLIKTRGQQVTLSCSPISGHRSVSWYQQTPGQGLQFLFEYFSETQRNKGNFPGRFSGRQFSNSRSEMNVSTLELGDSALYLCASSLHPNEQFFGPGTRLTVL.

This chain links TRBV13 with TRBJ2-2, with TRBD1 as a possible D gene (7 bases). Germline values: CDR1 PRHDT, CDR2 FYEKMQ (reference sequence). V lost 5 bases and J lost 4, with 14 bases in between. The CDR3 is made up of 15 amino acids. The CDR3 nucleotides are TGTGCCAGCAGCGGGGGGACAGAAGCCACCGGGGAGCTGTTTTTT. Its translation: CASSGGTEATGELFF. The whole variable domain, remainder taken from reference TRBV13 and TRBJ2-2, is AAGVIQSPRHLIKEKRETATLKCYPIPRHDTVYWYQQGPGQDPQFLISFYEKMQSDKGSIPDRFSAQQFSDYHSELNMSSLELGDSALYFCASSGGTEATGELFFGEGSRLTVL.

This clonotype has only a few counts. This chain joins TRBV9 and TRBJ2-7; 9 bases match TRBD2. The CDR3 extends over 15 amino acids. The V segment lost 0 bases and the J segment 5 bases; nucleotides outside the gene matches: 6. Germline V CDR1 and CDR2: SGDLS, YYNGEE. The CDR3 coding sequence is TGTGCCAGCAGCGTAGGCGGGAGGGGTAATGACGAGCAGTACTTC. Translating gives CASSVGGRGNDEQYF.

This clonotype was seen more than once but under ten times. The chain carries TRBV12-3 or TRBV12-4 and TRBJ1-1; 7 bases fit TRBD1. This CDR3 is 15 amino acids long. V trimming: 5 bases; J trimming: 0 bases; junction bases outside the gene matches: 6. The CDR3 is CASSPKDRLNTEAFF. DNA of the CDR3: TGTGCCAGCAGTCCCAAGGACAGGTTGAACACTGAAGCTTTCTTT.

This chain connects TRBV4-1 to TRBJ1-1, with no clear D. Looked up from germline, CDR1 is MGHRA and CDR2 is YSYEKL. The CDR3 is made up of 15 amino acids. V was clipped by 6 bases and J by 0 bases, with 14 bases between them. The CDR3, as DNA: TGCGCCAGCAGTCCTCTCCCCAGCATGAACACTGAAGCTTTCTTT. This encodes CASSPLPSMNTEAFF.

The chain carries TRBV30 and TRBJ2-1; the D call may be TRBD1 or TRBD2 (6 bases each). This CDR3 is built from 14 residues. CDR1 and CDR2 from the germline V gene are GTSNPN and SVGIG (reference sequence). Between the trimmed V and J ends, which lost 2 bases and 9 bases, there was a span of 17 bases. CDR3 in DNA: TGTGCCTGGAGTAGTCAAGGGGGGTTGGGTGAGCAGTTCTTC. Translation: CAWSSQGGLGEQFF.

This clonotype has only a few counts. The rearrangement joins TRBV12-3 or TRBV12-4 to TRBJ2-1; D may be TRBD2 (5 bases). Trimming stripped 6 bases from V and 4 bases from J, with 13 bases between. The CDR3 is 14 residues long. The CDR3 protein is CASRGLARYNEQFF. The CDR3 DNA is TGTGCCAGCAGAGGGCTAGCACGGTACAATGAGCAGTTCTTC.

The chain joins TRBV28 to TRBJ2-7; no reliable D call. V lost 3 bases and J 1 base, leaving 7 bases between the germline ends. The germline gives CDR1 MDHEN, CDR2 SYDVKM. The CDR3 consists of 13 residues. The CDR3 DNA reads as TGTGCCAGCAGTTTTAGCAGATCCTACGAGCAGTACTTC. It codes for CASSFSRSYEQYF.

This clonotype appeared many times. The chain carries TRBV27 and TRBJ1-2; 9 nucleotides agree with TRBD1. The length of the CDR3 is 13 residues. Germline CDR1 MNHEY, CDR2 SMNVEV (reference sequence). With 8 bases clipped from V and 8 bases from J, the junction kept 9 bases outside the gene matches. In DNA, the CDR3 is TGTGCCAGCGGGGCACAGGGGGCGAACGGCTACACCTTC. Translation: CASGAQGANGYTF.